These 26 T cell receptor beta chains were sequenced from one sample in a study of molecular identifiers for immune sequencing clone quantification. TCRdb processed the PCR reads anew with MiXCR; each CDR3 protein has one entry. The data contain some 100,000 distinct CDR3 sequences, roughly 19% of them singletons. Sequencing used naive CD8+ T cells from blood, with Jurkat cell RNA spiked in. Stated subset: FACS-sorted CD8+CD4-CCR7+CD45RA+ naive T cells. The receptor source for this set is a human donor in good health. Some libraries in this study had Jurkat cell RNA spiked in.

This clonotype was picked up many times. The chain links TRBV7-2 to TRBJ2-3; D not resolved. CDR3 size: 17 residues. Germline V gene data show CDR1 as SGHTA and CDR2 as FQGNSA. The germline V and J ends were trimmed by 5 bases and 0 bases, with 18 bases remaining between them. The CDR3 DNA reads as TGTGCCAGCAGCACATCCCCATATGTTATGAGCACAGATACGCAGTATTTT. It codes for CASSTSPYVMSTDTQYF.

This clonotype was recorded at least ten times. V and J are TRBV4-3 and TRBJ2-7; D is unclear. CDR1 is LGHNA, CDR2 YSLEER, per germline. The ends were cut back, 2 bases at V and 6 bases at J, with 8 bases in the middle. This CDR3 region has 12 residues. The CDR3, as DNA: TGCGCCAGCAGCCAAAGTTTGGGCGAGCAGTACTTC. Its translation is CASSQSLGEQYF.

The CDR3 spells CASSLGGTGPNYGYTF. The CDR3 DNA follows: TGTGCCAGCAGCTTAGGTGGGACAGGGCCTAACTATGGCTACACCTTC. The chain couples TRBV7-9 to TRBJ1-2, with 9 bases that match TRBD1. CDR3 length: 16 amino acids. The V and J ends lost 1 base and 0 bases, in that order; junction bases with no gene match: 3. Germline V CDR1 and CDR2: SEHNR, FQNEAQ (reference sequence).

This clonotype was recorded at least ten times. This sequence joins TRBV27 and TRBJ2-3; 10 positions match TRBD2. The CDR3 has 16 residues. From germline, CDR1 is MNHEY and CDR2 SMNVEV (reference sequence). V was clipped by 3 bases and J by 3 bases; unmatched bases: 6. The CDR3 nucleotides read TGTGCCAGCAGTTTTCGTAGCGGGAGGTTGACAGATACGCAGTATTTT. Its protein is CASSFRSGRLTDTQYF.

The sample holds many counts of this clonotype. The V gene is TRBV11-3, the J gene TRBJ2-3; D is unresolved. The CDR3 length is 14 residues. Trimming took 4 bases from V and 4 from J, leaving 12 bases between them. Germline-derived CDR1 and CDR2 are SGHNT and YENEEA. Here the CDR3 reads CASSSFAEPDTQYF. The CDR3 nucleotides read TGTGCCAGCAGCTCTTTCGCCGAGCCAGATACGCAGTATTTT.

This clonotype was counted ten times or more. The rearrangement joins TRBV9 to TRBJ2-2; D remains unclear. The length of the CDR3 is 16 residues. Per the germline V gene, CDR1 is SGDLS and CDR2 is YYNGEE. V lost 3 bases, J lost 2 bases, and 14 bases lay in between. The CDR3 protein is CASSASPGLNTGELFF. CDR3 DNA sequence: TGTGCCAGCAGCGCATCCCCGGGCCTTAACACCGGGGAGCTGTTTTTT.

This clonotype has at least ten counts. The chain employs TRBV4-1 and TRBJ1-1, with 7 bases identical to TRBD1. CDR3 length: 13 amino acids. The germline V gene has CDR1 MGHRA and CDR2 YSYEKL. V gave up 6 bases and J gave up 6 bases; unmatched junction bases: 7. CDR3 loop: CASSPPDRAEAFF. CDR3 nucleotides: TGCGCCAGCAGTCCACCAGACAGGGCTGAAGCTTTCTTT.

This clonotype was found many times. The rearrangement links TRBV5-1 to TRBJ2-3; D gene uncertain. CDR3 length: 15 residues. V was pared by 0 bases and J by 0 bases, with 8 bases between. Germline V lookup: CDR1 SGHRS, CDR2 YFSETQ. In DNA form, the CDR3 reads TGCGCCAGCAGCTTGGGAGCGACAAGCACAGATACGCAGTATTTT. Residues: CASSLGATSTDTQYF.

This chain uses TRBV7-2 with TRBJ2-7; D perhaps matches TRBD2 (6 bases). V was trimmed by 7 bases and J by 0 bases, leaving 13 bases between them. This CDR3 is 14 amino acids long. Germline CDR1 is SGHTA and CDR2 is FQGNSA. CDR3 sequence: CASIPGESSYEQYF. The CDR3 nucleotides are TGTGCCAGCATCCCGGGGGAGAGCTCCTACGAGCAGTACTTC.

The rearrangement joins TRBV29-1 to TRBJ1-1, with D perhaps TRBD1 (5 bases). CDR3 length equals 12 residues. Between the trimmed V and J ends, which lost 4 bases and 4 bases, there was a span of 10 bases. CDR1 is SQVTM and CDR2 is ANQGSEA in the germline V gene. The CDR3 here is CSVVGPFTEAFF. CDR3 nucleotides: TGCAGCGTTGTGGGGCCGTTCACTGAAGCTTTCTTT.

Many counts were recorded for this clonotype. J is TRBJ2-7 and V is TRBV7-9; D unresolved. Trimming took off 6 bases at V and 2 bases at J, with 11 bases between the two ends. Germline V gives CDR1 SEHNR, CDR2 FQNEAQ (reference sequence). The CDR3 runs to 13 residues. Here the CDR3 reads CASSPSAAYEQYF. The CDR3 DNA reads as TGTGCCAGCAGTCCAAGTGCCGCCTACGAGCAGTACTTC.

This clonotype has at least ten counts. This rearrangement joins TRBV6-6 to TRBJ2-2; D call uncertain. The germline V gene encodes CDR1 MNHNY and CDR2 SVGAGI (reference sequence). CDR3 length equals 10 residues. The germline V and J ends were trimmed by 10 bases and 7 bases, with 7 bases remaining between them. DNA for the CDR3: TGTGCCACCGTGAGCGGGGAGCTGTTTTTT. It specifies CATVSGELFF.

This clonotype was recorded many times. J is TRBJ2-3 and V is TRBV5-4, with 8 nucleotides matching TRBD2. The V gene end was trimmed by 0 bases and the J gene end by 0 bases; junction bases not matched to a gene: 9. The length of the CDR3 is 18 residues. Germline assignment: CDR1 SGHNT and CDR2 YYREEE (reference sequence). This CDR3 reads CASSLAPVAGSSTDTQYF. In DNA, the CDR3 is TGTGCCAGCAGCTTGGCGCCCGTAGCGGGGTCTAGCACAGATACGCAGTATTTT.

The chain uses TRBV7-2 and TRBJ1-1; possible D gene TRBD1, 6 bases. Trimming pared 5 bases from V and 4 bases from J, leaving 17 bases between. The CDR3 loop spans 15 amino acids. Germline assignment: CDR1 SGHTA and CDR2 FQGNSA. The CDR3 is CASSPRPGAVTEAFF. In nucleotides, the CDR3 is TGTGCCAGCAGCCCAAGACCGGGGGCGGTCACTGAAGCTTTCTTT.

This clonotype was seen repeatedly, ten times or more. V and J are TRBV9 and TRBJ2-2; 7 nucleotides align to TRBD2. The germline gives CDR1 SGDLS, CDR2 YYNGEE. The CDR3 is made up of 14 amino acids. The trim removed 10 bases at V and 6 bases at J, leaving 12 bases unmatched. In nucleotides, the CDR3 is TGTGCCTCACGGGGGACTAATGACGCCGGGGAGCTGTTTTTT. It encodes CASRGTNDAGELFF.

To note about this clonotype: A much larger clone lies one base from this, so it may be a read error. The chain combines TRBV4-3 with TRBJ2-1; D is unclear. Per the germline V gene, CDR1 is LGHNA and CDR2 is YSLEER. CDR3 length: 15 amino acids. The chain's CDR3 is CASSQDALLYNEQLF. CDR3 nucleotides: TGCGCCAGCAGCCAAGATGCCCTACTCTACAATGAGCAGCTCTTC.

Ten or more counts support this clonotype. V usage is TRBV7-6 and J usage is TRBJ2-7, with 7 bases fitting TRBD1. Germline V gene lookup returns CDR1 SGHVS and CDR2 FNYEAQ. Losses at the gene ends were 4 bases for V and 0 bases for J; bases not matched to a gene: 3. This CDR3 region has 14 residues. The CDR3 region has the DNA TGTGCCAGCAGCTCCGGGACAGCCTCCTACGAGCAGTACTTC. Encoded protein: CASSSGTASYEQYF.

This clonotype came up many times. CDR3 region: CAISDRSLPSTTNEKLFF. As DNA, the CDR3 is TGTGCCATCAGTGATAGGAGTCTCCCATCTACAACTAATGAAAAACTGTTTTTT. This chain joins TRBV10-3 and TRBJ1-4; no clear D. With 3 bases removed from V and 0 bases from J, the gap between germline ends came to 17 bases. The CDR3 consists of 18 residues. Looked up from germline, CDR1 is ENHRY and CDR2 is SYGVKD.

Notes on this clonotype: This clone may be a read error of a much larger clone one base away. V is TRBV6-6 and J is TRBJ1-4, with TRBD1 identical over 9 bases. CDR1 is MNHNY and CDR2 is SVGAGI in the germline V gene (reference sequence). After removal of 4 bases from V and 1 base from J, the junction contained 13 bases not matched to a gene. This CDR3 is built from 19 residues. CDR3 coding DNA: TGTGCCAGCAGTTCCTACAGGGGGCGCGAGTTGTTAACTAATGAAAAACTGTTTTTT. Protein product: CASSSYRGRELLTNEKLFF.

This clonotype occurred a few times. CDR3 amino acids: CASSPGTHQETQYF. CDR3 coding DNA: TGTGCCAGCAGTCCCGGGACACATCAAGAGACCCAGTACTTC. The chain uses TRBV12-3 or TRBV12-4 and TRBJ2-5; D is possibly TRBD1 (6 bases). This CDR3 is built from 14 residues. V dropped 5 bases and J dropped 2 bases, with 12 bases sitting between them.

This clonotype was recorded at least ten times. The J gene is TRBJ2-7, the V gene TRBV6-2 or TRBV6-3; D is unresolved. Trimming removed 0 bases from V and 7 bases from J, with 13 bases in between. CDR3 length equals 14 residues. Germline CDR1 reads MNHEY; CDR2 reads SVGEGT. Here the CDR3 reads CASSYSVMFEEQYF. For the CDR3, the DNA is TGTGCCAGCAGTTACTCGGTAATGTTCGAGGAGCAGTACTTC.

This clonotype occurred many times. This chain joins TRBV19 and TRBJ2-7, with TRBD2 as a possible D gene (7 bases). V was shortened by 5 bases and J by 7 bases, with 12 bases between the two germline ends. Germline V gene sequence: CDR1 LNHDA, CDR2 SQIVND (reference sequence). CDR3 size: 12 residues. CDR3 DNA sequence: TGTGCCAGTAGTGAGGGGGGGCTTGAGCAGTACTTC. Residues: CASSEGGLEQYF.

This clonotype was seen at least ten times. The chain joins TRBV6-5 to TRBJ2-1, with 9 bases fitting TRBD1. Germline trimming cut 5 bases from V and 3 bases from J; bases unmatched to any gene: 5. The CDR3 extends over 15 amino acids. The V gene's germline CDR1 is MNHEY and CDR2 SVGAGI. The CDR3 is CASSATGGLYNEQFF. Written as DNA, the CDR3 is TGTGCCAGCAGTGCCACAGGGGGCCTCTACAATGAGCAGTTCTTC.

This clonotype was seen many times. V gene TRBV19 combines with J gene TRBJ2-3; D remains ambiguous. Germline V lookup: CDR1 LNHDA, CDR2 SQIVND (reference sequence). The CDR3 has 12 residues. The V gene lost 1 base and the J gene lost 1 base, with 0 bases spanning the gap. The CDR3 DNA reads TGTGCCAGTAGTATAGGCACAGATACGCAGTATTTT. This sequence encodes CASSIGTDTQYF.

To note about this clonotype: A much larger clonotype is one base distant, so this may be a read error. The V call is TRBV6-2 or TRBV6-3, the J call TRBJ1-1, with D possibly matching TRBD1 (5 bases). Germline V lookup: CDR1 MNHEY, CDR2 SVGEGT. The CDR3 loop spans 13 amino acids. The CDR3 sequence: CASSYEGSTEALF. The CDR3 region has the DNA TGTGCCAGCAGTTACGAGGGGTCCACTGAAGCTCTCTTT.

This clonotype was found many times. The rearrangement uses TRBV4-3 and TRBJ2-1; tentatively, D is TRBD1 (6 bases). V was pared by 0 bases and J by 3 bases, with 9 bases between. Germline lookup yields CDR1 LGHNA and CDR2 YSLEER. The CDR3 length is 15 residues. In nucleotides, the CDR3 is TGCGCCAGCAGCCAAGACCCACAGGGCTACAATGAGCAGTTCTTC. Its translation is CASSQDPQGYNEQFF.